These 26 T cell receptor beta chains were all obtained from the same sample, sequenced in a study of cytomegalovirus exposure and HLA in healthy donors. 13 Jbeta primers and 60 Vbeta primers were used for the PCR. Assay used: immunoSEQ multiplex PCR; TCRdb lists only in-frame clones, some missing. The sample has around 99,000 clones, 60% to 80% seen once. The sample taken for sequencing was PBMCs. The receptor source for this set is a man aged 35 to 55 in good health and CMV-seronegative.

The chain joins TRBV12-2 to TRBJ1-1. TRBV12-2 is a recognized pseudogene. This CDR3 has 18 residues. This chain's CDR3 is CASRLDTRGAGGDTEAFF. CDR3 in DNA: TGTGCAAGTCGCTTAGACACACGGGGCGCGGGAGGGGACACTGAAGCTTTCTTT.

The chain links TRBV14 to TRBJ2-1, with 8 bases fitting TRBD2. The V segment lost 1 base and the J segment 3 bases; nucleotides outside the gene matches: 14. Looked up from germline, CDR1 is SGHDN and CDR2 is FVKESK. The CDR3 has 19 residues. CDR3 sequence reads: CASSQGILEASGLYNEQFF. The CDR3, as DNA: TGTGCCAGCAGCCAAGGCATATTGGAGGCTAGCGGGCTCTACAATGAGCAGTTCTTC.

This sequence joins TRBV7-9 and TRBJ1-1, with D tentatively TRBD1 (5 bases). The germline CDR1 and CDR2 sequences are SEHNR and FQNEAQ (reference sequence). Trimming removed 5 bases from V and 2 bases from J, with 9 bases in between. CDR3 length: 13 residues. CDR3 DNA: TGTGCCAGCAGCAAGGACACTAACACTGAAGCTTTCTTT. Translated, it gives CASSKDTNTEAFF. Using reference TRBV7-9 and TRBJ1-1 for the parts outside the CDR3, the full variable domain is DTGVSQNPRHKITKRGQNVTFRCDPISEHNRLYWYRQTLGQGPEFLTYFQNEAQLEKSRLLSDRFSAERPKGSFSTLEIQRTEQGDSAMYLCASSKDTNTEAFFGQGTRLTVV.

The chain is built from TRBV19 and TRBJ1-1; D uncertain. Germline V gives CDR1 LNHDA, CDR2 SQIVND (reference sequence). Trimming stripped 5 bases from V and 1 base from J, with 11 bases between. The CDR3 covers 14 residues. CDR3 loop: CASSQPGANTEAFF. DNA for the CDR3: TGTGCCAGTAGTCAACCGGGAGCGAACACTGAAGCTTTCTTT. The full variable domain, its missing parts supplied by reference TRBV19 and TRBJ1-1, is DGGITQSPKYLFRKEGQNVTLSCEQNLNHDAMYWYRQDPGQGLRLIYYSQIVNDFQKGDIAEGYSVSREKKESFPLTVTSAQKNPTAFYLCASSQPGANTEAFFGQGTRLTVV.

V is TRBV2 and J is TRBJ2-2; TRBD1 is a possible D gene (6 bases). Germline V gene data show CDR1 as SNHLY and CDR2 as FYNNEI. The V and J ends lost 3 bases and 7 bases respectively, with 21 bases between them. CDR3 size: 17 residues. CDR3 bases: TGTGCCAGCAGTGATCCAAATACAGGGATCGAAATCGGGGAGCTGTTTTTT. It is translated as CASSDPNTGIEIGELFF.

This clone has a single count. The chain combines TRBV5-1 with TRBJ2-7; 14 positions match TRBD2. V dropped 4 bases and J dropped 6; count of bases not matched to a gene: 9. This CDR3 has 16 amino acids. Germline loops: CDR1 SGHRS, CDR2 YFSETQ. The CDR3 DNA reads TGCGCCAGCAGCCCGGACCCCGGGACTAGCGGGAGCGAGCAGTACTTC. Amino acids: CASSPDPGTSGSEQYF.

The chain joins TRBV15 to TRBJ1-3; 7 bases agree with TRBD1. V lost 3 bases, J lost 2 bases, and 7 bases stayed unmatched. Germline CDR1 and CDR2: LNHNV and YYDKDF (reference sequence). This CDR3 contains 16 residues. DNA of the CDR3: TGTGCCACCAGCAGGGCGGGACAGAGACCTGGAAACACCATATATTTT. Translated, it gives CATSRAGQRPGNTIYF. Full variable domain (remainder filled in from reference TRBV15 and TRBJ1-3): DAMVIQNPRYQVTQFGKPVTLSCSQTLNHNVMYWYQQKSSQAPKLLFHYYDKDFNNEADTPDNFQSRRPNTSFCFLDIRSPGLGDTAMYLCATSRAGQRPGNTIYFGEGSWLTVV.

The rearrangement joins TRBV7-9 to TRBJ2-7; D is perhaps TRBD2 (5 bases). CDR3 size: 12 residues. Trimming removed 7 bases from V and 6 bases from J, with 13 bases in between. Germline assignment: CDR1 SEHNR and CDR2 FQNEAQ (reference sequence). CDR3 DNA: TGTGCCAGCACCCATTACGGGATCGAGCAGTACTTC. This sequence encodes CASTHYGIEQYF.

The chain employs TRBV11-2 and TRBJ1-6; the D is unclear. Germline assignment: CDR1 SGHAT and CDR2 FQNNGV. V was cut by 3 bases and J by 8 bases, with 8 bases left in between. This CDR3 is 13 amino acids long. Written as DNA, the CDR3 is TGTGCCAGCAGCTTCCGGGATGATTCACCCCTCCACTTT. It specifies CASSFRDDSPLHF.

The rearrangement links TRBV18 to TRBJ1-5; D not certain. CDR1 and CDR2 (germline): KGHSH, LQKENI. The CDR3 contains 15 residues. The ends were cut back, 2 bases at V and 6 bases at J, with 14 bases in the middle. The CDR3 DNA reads TGTGCCAGCTCACCATTGGCGGGAAGCGCTCAGCCCCAGCATTTT. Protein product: CASSPLAGSAQPQHF.

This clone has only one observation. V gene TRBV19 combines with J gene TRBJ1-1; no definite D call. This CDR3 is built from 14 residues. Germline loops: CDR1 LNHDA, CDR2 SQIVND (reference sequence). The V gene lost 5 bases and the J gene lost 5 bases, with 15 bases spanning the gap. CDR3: CASSPELGRTEAFF. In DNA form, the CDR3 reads TGTGCCAGTAGTCCAGAGTTGGGGAGAACTGAAGCTTTCTTT.

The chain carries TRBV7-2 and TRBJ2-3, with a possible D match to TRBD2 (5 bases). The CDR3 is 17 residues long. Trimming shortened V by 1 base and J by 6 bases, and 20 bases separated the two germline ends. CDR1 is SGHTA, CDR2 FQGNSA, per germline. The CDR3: CASSLGFIGRGSDTQYF. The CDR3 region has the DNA TGTGCCAGCAGCTTAGGGTTTATTGGCAGAGGGTCGGATACGCAGTATTTT.

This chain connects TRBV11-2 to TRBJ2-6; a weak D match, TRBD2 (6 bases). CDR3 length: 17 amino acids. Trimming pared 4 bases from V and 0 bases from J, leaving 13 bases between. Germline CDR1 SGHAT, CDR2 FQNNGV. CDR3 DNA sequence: TGTGCCAGCAGCTCCCTCGGGAGCGGCTCTGGGGCCAACGTCCTGACTTTC. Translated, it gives CASSSLGSGSGANVLTF.

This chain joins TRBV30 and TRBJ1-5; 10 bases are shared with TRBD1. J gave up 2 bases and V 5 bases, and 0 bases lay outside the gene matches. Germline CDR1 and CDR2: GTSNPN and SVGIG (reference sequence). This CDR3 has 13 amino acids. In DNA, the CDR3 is TGTGCCTGGGGGACAGGGGGCAATCAGCCCCAGCATTTT. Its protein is CAWGTGGNQPQHF.

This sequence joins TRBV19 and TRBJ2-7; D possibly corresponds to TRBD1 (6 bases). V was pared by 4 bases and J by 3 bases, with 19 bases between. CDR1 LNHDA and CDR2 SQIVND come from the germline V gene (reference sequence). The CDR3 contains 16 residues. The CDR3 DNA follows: TGTGCCAGTAGTAGGCCCGCAGGGGATTCCTTCTACGAGCAGTACTTC. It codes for CASSRPAGDSFYEQYF. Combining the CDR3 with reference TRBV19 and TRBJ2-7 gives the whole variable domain DGGITQSPKYLFRKEGQNVTLSCEQNLNHDAMYWYRQDPGQGLRLIYYSQIVNDFQKGDIAEGYSVSREKKESFPLTVTSAQKNPTAFYLCASSRPAGDSFYEQYFGPGTRLTVT.

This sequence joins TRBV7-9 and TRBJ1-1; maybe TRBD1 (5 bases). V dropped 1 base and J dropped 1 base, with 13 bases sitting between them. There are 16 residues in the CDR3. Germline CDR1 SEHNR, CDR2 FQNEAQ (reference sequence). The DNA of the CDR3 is TGTGCCAGCAGCTTAGGATACAGGCGGTCGAACACTGAAGCTTTCTTT. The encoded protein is CASSLGYRRSNTEAFF.

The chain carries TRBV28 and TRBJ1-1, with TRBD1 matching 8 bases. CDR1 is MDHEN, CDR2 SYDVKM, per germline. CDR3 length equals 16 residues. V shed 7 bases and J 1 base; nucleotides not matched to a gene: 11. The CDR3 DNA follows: TGTGCCAGCAACCGGGCAGGGGGCGGCCCGAACACTGAAGCTTTCTTT. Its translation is CASNRAGGGPNTEAFF.

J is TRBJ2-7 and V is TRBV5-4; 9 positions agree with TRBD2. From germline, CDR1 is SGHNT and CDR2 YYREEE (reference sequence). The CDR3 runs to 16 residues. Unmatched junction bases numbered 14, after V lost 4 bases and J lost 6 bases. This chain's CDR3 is CASSLGRVAGVAEQYF. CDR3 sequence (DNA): TGTGCCAGCAGCCTGGGCAGGGTAGCGGGGGTCGCCGAGCAGTACTTC. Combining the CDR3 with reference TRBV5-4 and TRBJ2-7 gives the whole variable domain ETGVTQSPTHLIKTRGQQVTLRCSSQSGHNTVSWYQQALGQGPQFIFQYYREEENGRGNFPPRFSGLQFPNYSSELNVNALELDDSALYLCASSLGRVAGVAEQYFGPGTRLTVT.

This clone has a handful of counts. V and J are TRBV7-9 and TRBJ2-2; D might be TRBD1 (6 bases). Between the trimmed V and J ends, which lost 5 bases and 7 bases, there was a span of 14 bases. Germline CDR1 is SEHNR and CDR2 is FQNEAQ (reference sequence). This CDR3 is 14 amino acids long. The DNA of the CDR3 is TGTGCCAGCAGCCGCACAGGGATGGGCGGGGAGCTGTTTTTT. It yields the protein CASSRTGMGGELFF. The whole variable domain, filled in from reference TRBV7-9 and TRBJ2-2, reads DTGVSQNPRHKITKRGQNVTFRCDPISEHNRLYWYRQTLGQGPEFLTYFQNEAQLEKSRLLSDRFSAERPKGSFSTLEIQRTEQGDSAMYLCASSRTGMGGELFFGEGSRLTVL.

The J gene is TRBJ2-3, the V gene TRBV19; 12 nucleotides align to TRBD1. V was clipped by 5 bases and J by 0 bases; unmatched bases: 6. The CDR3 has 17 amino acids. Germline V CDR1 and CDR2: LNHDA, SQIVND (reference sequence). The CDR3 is CASSGGQGAASTDTQYF. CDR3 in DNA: TGTGCCAGTAGTGGGGGACAGGGGGCTGCTAGCACAGATACGCAGTATTTT. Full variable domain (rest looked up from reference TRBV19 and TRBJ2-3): DGGITQSPKYLFRKEGQNVTLSCEQNLNHDAMYWYRQDPGQGLRLIYYSQIVNDFQKGDIAEGYSVSREKKESFPLTVTSAQKNPTAFYLCASSGGQGAASTDTQYFGPGTRLTVL.

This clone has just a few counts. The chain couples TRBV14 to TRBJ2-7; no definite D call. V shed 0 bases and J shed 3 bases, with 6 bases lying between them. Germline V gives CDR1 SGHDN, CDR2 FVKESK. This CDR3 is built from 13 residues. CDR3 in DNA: TGTGCCAGCAGCCAAGACACGAGCTACGAGCAGTACTTC. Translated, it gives CASSQDTSYEQYF.

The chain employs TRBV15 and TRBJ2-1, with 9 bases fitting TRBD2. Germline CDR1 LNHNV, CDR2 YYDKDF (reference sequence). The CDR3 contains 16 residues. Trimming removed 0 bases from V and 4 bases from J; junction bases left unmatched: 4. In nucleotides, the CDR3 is TGTGCCACCAGCAGAGATCTGACTAGCGGTTACAATGAGCAGTTCTTC. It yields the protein CATSRDLTSGYNEQFF. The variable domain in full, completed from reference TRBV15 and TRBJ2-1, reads DAMVIQNPRYQVTQFGKPVTLSCSQTLNHNVMYWYQQKSSQAPKLLFHYYDKDFNNEADTPDNFQSRRPNTSFCFLDIRSPGLGDTAMYLCATSRDLTSGYNEQFFGPGTRLTVL.

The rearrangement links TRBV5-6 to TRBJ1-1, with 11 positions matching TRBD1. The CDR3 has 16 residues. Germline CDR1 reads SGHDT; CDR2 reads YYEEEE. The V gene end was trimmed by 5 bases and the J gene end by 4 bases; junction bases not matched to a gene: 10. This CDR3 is CASSSGTGGLRTEAFF. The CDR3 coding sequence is TGTGCCAGCAGTTCCGGGACAGGGGGTCTTCGCACTGAAGCTTTCTTT.

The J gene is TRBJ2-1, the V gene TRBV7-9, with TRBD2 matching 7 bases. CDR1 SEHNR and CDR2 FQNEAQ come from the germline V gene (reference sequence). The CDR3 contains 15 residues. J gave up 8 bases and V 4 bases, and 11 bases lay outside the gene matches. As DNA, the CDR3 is TGTGCCAGCAGCTCCGGGACTATACTAGGGCATGAGCAGTTCTTC. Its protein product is CASSSGTILGHEQFF.

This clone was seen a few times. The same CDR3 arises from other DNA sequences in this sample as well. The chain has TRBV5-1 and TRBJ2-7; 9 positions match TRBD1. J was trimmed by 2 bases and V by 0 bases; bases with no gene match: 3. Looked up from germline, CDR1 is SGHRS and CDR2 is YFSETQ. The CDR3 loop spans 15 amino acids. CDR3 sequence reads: CASSLGGTGTYEQYF. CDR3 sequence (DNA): TGCGCCAGCAGCTTGGGAGGGACAGGGACCTACGAGCAGTACTTC.

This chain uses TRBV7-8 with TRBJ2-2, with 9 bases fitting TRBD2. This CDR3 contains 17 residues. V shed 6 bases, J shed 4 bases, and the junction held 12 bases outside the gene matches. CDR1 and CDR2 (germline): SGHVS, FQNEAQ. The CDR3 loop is CASRTGTSRRATGELFF. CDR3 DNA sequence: TGTGCCAGCAGAACCGGGACTAGCCGCCGGGCCACCGGGGAGCTGTTTTTT. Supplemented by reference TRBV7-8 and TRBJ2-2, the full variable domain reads GAGVSQSPRYKVAKRGQDVALRCDPISGHVSLFWYQQALGQGPEFLTYFQNEAQLDKSGLPSDRFFAERPEGSVSTLKIQRTQQEDSAVYLCASRTGTSRRATGELFFGEGSRLTVL.